This T cell receptor (beta chain) was found in a study of cytomegalovirus exposure and HLA in healthy donors. Study-wide results and limits: A later analysis reportedly found that, within productive TCRs, an Asian-associated ancestry cluster had fewer N-insertions than the mean observed across the approximately 600 donors.

The PCR used 60 Vbeta and 13 Jbeta primers. In the original processing: In a later analysis, the count reached some 83 million unique TCR beta chains, with approximately 11 million shared. TCRdb's copy holds only in-frame clones and misses some; the assay was immunoSEQ multiplex PCR. That table supplies the V and J calls and clone size; D and trimming were determined from the DNA. This sample's clone table lists tens of thousands of clones. The CDR3 covers 18 residues. Germline V gives CDR1 SGHRS, CDR2 YFSETQ. The ends lost 0 bases at V and 5 bases at J; junction bases unmatched: 9. Concerning this clone itself: Its specificity is not known.

Source material: PBMCs. V and J are TRBV5-1 and TRBJ2-2, with TRBD2 matching over 11 bases. The receptor comes from a woman in her twenties or thirties in good health and CMV-seronegative. The chain's CDR3 is CASSLELAGVVGTGELFF. CDR3 DNA: TGCGCCAGCAGCTTGGAACTAGCGGGAGTAGTTGGGACCGGGGAGCTGTTTTTT.